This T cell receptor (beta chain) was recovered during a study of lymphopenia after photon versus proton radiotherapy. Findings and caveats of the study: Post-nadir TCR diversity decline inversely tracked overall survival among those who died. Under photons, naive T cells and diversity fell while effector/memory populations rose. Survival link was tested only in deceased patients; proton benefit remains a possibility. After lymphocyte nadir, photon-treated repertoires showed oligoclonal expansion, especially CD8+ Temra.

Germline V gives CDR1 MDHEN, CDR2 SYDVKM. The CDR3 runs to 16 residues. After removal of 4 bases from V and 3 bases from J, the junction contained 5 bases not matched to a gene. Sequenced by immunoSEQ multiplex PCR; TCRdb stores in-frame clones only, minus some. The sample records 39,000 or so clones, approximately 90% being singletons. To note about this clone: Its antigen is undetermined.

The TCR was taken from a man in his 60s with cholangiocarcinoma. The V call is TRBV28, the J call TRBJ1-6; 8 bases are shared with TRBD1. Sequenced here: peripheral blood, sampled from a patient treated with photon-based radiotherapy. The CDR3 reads CASSSSGGNYNSPLHF. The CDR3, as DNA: TGTGCCAGCAGTTCTTCAGGGGGCAACTATAATTCACCCCTCCACTTT.